This TCR beta chain was identified during a study of T cell changes during pregnancy in multiple sclerosis. The method was immunoSEQ multiplex PCR; TCRdb's version includes in-frame clones alone and lacks a portion of them. The sample has about 74,000 clones; more than 75% are singletons. Per germline, CDR1 SGHRS and CDR2 YFSETQ. This CDR3 comprises 13 residues. V shed 7 bases and J shed 3 bases, with 13 bases lying between them. The chain combines TRBV5-1 with TRBJ1-2; perhaps TRBD1 as D (5 bases). The clonotype was recovered from a female donor with multiple sclerosis, enrolled in a pregnancy study. This specimen was peripheral blood, taken in the third trimester of pregnancy. The CDR3 is CASRGDSHYGYTF. CDR3 bases: TGCGCCAGCCGAGGAGACAGCCACTATGGCTACACCTTC.